This TCR beta chain was retrieved from a study of control samples from healthy donors and cancer patients (dated by TCRdb to about 2020). The germline V gene (reference sequence) specifies SGHNT as CDR1 and YYREEE as CDR2. Unmatched junction bases come to 4, with V trimmed by 6 bases and J by 0 bases. Its CDR3 holds 14 amino acids, cysteine through phenylalanine. The read is trimmed to its CDR3 DNA, 42 bases read in frame from base 1. On this clone itself: Which antigen it targets is not known. Base quality data are lacking; no much larger clone is found one base away.

The library was made by the immunoSEQ multiplex PCR assay. Held by TCRdb, this immuneACCESS table contains in-frame sequences only and omits some clones. Under half of the omission traces to an unresolved V gene where checked; the cause of the rest is unknown. This sample gives over 150,000 clones in total; over 85% of them show up just once. Approximately 5.7% of the sample belongs to the ten largest clones. The sequence was collected from a middle-aged man in good health. The chain is encoded by TRBV5-4 joined to TRBJ2-5; TRBD1 matches 8 bases in the middle. Sequencing was carried out using blood. Read as DNA, the sequence is TGTGCCAGCACCCGACAGGGGAACCAAGAGACCCAGTACTTC. This sequence encodes CASTRQGNQETQYF.